The entry that follows covers one TCR beta chain sequence. This clonotype appeared many times. The antigen this receptor binds is unknown. No base-level quality is on record; no much larger clone is a single base apart. This entry is derived from a study of T cells of healthy individuals (dated by TCRdb to 2016 to 2018). Spanning cysteine to phenylalanine, the CDR3 consists of 13 amino acids. The sequence is cut down to CDR3 DNA, 39 bases in frame from base 1. The junction carries 11 bases between V and J, which are trimmed by 8 bases and 4 bases respectively. CDR1 is given as MNHGY and CDR2 as SAAAGT, both from the germline V gene. The library was obtained by 5' RACE. The data were produced on an Illumina MiSeq. In-frame beta chains were kept once TCRdb had trimmed the public reads at Q25 with fastp and called clones with MiXCR. Duplicate CDR3 protein sequences are folded into a single record with the most common DNA and genes. The sample table contains about 100,000 distinct CDR3 sequences; only one count was recorded for about 16% of them. In total, the top ten clones hold more than 5.5% of the sample.

The TCR originated in a human donor in good health. The chain was built from TRBV6-8 and TRBJ2-2; perhaps TRBD1 is the D gene, with 5 bases matching. The DNA is as follows: TGTGCCAGCCTCCCAGGGCCCACCGGGGAGCTGTTTTTT. The resulting protein is CASLPGPTGELFF.